The clone carrying this T cell receptor beta chain was recorded once. The CDR3 extends over 15 amino acids. Germline CDR1 is SQVTM and CDR2 is ANQGSEA. V was trimmed by 4 bases and J by 1 base, leaving 14 bases between them. The record originates from a study of control samples from healthy donors and cancer patients. The table came from immunoSEQ multiplex PCR; TCRdb's copy has only in-frame clones and leaves some out. The sample includes under 150,000 clones, approximately 90% seen only once; the top ten take less than 3%. The clonotype comes from an older woman in good health. This chain links TRBV29-1 with TRBJ1-3; unclear D gene. Sequenced material: blood. The CDR3 sequence is CSVVNPGLSGNTIYF. The CDR3 DNA reads as TGCAGCGTTGTAAATCCGGGTCTGTCTGGAAACACCATATATTTT.